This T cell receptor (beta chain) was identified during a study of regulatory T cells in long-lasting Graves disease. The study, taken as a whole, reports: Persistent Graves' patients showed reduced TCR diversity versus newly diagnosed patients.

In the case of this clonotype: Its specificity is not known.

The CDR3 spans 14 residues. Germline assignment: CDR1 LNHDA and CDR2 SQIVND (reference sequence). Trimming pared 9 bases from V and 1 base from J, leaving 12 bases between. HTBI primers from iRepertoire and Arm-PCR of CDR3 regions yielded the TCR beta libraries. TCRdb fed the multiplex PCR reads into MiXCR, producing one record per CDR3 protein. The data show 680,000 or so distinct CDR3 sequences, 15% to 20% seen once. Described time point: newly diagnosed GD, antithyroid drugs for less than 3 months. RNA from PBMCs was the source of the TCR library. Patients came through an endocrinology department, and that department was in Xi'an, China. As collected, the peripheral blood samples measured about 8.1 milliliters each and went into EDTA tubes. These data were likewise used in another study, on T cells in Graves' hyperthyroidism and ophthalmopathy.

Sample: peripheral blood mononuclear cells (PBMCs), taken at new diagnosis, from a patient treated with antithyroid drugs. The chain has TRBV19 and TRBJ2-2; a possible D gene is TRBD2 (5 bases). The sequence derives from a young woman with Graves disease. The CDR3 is CASRPSGNTGELFF. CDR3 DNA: TGTGCCAGCCGCCCCAGCGGGAACACCGGGGAGCTGTTTTTT.